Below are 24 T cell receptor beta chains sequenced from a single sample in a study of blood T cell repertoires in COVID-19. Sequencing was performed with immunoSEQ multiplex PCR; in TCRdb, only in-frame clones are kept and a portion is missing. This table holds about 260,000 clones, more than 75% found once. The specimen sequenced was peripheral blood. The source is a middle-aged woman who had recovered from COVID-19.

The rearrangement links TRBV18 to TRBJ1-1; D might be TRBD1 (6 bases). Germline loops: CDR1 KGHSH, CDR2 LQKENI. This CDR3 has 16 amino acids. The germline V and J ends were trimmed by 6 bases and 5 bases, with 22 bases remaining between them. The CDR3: CASSPNRVSLGTEAFF. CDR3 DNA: TGTGCCAGCTCTCCTAACAGGGTTTCCTTGGGGACTGAAGCTTTCTTT. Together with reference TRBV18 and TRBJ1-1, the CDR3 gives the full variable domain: NAGVMQNPRHLVRRRGQEARLRCSPMKGHSHVYWYRQLPEEGLKFMVYLQKENIIDESGMPKERFSAEFPKEGPSILRIQQVVRGDSAAYFCASSPNRVSLGTEAFFGQGTRLTVV.

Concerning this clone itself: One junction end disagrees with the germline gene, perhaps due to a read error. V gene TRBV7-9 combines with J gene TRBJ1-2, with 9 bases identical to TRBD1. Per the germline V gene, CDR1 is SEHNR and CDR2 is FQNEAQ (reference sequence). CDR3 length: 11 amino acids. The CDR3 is CASSRLQGALF. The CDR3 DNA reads TGTGCCAGCAGCCGATTACAGGGGGCCCTCTTC.

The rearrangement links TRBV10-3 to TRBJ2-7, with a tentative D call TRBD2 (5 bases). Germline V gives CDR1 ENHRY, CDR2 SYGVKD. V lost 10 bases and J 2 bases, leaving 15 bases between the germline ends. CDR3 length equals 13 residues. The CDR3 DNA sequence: TGTGCCACTACGGACTCAAAGACCTACGAGCAGTACTTC. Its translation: CATTDSKTYEQYF.

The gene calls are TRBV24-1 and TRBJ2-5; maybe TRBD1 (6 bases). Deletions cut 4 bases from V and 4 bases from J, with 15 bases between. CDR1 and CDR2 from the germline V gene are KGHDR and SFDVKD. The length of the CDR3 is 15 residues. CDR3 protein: CATSDPGTRGETQYF. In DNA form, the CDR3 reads TGTGCCACCAGTGACCCGGGCACCAGGGGAGAGACCCAGTACTTC.

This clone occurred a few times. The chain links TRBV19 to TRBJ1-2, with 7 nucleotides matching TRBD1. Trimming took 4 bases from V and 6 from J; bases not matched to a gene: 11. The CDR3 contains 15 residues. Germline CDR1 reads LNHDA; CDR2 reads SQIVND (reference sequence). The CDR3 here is CASSTITGAADGYTF. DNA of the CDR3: TGTGCCAGTAGTACAATAACAGGGGCCGCGGATGGCTACACCTTC.

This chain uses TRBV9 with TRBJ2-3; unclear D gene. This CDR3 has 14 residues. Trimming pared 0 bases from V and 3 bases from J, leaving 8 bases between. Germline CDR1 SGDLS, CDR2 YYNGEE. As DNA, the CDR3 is TGTGCCAGCAGCGTAGCTAGACGGACAGATACGCAGTATTTT. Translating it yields CASSVARRTDTQYF.

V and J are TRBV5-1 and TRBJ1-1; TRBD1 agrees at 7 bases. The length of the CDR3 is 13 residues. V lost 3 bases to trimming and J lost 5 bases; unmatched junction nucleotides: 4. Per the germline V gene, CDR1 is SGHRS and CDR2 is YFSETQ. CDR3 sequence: CASSSEQGTEAFF. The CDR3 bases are TGCGCCAGCAGCTCGGAACAGGGGACTGAAGCTTTCTTT.

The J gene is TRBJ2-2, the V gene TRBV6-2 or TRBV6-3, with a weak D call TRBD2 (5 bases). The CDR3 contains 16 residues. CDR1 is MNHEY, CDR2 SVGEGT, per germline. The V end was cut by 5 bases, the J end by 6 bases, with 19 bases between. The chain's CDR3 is CASSGSRLAASGELFF. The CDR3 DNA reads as TGTGCCAGCAGTGGGTCGCGTCTAGCCGCATCCGGGGAGCTGTTTTTT.

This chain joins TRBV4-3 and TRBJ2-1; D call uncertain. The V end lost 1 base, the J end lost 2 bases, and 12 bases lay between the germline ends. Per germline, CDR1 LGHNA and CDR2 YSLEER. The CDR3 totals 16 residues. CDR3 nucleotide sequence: TGCGCCAGCAGCCAAGTCACCAAGAAGCCCTACAATGAGCAGTTCTTC. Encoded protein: CASSQVTKKPYNEQFF.

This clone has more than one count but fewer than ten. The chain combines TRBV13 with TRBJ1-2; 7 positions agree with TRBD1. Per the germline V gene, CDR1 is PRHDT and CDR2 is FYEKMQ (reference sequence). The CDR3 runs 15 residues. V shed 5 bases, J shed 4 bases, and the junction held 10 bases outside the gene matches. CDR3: CASSLTRQGAYGYTF. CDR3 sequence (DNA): TGTGCCAGCAGCCTTACCCGACAGGGTGCCTATGGCTACACCTTC.

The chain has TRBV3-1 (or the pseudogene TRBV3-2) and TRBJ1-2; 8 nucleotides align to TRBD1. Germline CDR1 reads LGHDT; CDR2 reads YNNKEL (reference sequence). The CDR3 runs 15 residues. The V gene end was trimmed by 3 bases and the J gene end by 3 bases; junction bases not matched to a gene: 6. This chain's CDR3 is CASSHFMGQDYGYTF. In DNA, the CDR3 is TGTGCCAGCAGCCATTTTATGGGACAGGACTATGGCTACACCTTC.

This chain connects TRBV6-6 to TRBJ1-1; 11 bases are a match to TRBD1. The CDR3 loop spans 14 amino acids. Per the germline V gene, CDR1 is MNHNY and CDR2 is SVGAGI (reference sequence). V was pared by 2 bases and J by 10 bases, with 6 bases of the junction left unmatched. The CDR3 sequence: CASSYPGQGARAFF. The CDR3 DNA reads TGTGCCAGCAGTTACCCCGGACAGGGGGCCAGAGCTTTCTTT.

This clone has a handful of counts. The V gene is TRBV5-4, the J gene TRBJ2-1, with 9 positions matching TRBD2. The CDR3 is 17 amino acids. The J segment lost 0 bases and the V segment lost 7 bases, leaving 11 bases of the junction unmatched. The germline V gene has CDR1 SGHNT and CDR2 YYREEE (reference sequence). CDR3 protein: CASETDGGGGSYNEQFF. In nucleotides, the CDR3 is TGTGCCAGCGAAACCGACGGCGGGGGGGGCTCCTACAATGAGCAGTTCTTC.

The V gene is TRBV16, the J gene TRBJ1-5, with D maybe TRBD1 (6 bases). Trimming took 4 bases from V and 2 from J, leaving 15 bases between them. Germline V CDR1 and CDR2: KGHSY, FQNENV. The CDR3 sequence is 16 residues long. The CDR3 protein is CASSRNRAGGNQPQHF. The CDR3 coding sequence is TGTGCCAGCAGCCGAAACAGGGCCGGGGGCAATCAGCCCCAGCATTTT.

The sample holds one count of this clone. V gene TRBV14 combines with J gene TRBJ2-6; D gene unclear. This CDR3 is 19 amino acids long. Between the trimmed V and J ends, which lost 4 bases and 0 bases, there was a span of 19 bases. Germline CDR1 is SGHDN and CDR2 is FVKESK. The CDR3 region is CASSPVRSFRGSGANVLTF. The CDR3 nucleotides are TGTGCCAGCAGCCCAGTGCGGAGTTTCCGAGGCTCTGGGGCCAACGTCCTGACTTTC.

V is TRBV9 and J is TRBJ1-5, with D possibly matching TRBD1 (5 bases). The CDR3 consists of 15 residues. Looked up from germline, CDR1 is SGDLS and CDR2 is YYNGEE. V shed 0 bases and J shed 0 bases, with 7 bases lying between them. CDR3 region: CASSVGQSSNQPQHF. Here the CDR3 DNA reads TGTGCCAGCAGCGTAGGACAGAGTAGCAATCAGCCCCAGCATTTT.

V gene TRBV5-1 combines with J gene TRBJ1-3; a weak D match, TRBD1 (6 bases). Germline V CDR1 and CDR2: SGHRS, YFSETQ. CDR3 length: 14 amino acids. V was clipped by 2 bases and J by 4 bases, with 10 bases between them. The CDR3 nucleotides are TGCGCCAGCAGCTTTGGGACACAGGGAAACACCATATATTTT. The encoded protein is CASSFGTQGNTIYF. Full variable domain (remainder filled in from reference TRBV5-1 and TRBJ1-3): KAGVTQTPRYLIKTRGQQVTLSCSPISGHRSVSWYQQTPGQGLQFLFEYFSETQRNKGNFPGRFSGRQFSNSRSEMNVSTLELGDSALYLCASSFGTQGNTIYFGEGSWLTVV.

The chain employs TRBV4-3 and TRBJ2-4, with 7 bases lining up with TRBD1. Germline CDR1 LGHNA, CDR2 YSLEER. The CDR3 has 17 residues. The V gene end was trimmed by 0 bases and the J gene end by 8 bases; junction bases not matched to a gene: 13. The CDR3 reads CASSQDGLGGGVDIQYF. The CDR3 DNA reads TGCGCCAGCAGCCAAGATGGGCTAGGGGGCGGTGTGGACATTCAGTACTTC.

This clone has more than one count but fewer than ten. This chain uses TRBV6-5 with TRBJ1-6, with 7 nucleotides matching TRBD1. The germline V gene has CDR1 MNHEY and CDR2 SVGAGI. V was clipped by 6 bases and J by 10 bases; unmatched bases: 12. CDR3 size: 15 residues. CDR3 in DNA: TGTGCCAGCAGCCTTCGGATGACAGGGCCCTCACCCCTCCACTTT. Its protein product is CASSLRMTGPSPLHF.

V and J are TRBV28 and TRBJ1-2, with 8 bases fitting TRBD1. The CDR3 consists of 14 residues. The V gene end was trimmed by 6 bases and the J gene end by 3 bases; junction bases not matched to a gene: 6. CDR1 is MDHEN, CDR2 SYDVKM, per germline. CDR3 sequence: CASSGQGTYYGYTF. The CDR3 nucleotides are TGTGCCAGCAGCGGACAGGGAACTTACTATGGCTACACCTTC.

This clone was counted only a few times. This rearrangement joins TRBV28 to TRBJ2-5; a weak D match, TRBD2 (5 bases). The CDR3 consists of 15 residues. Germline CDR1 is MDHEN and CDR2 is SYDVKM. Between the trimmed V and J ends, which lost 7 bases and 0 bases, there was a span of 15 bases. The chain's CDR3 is CASKEGRRYQETQYF. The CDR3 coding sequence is TGTGCCAGCAAAGAAGGCAGGAGGTACCAAGAGACCCAGTACTTC. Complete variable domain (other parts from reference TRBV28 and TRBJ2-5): DVKVTQSSRYLVKRTGEKVFLECVQDMDHENMFWYRQDPGLGLRLIYFSYDVKMKEKGDIPEGYSVSREKKERFSLILESASTNQTSMYLCASKEGRRYQETQYFGPGTRLLVL.

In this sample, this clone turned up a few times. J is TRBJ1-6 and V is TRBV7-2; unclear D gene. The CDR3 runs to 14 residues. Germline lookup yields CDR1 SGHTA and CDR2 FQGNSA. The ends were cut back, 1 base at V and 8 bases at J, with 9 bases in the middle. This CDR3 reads CASSLVFRDSPLHF. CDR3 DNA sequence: TGTGCCAGCAGCTTAGTATTCCGGGATTCACCCCTCCACTTT. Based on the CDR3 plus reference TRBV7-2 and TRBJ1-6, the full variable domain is GAGVSQSPSNKVTEKGKDVELRCDPISGHTALYWYRQSLGQGLEFLIYFQGNSAPDKSGLPSDRFSAERTGGSVSTLTIQRTQQEDSAVYLCASSLVFRDSPLHFGNGTRLTVT.

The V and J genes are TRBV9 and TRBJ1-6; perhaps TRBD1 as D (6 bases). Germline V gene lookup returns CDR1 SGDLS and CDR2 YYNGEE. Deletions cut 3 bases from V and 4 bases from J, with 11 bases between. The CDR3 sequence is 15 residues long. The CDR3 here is CASSGRDIYNSPLHF. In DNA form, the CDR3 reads TGTGCCAGCAGCGGCCGGGACATTTATAATTCACCCCTCCACTTT.

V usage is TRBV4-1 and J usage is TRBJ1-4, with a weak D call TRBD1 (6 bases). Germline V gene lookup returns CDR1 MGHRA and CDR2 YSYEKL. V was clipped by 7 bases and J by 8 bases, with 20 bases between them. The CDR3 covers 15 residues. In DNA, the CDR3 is TGCGCCAGCAATAATCAGGGACAAGGGGACGAAAAACTGTTTTTT. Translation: CASNNQGQGDEKLFF.